This T cell receptor (beta chain) emerged from a study of identical twins. One entry per CDR3 protein, called by TCRdb with MiXCR from the 5' RACE reads. The table has fewer than 450,000 distinct CDR3 sequences, 9% to 10% seen once. Study-level results: Models underestimated how often monozygotic twins shared out-of-frame TCR alpha. Researchers reported excess low generation probability among twin-shared out-of-frame alpha sequences. The same donors were not followed; conclusions instead depended on cross-sectional statistical analysis. Because invariant MAIT and iNKT cells could be present, zero-insertion analyses could be partly confounded.

This CDR3 region has 13 residues. V lost 5 bases and J 5 bases, leaving 11 bases between the germline ends. In germline, CDR1 is MGHDK, CDR2 SYGVNS. This clonotype was picked up many times. Its target is unknown. Material for sequencing was naive T cells sorted from blood. This sequence joins TRBV25-1 and TRBJ2-3; D may be TRBD2 (5 bases). The sequence came from a woman between 50 and 59 years old in good health. CDR3 protein: CASSPPRVDTQYF. CDR3 DNA sequence: TGTGCCAGCAGTCCCCCGAGGGTAGATACGCAGTATTTT.